This T cell receptor (beta chain) was retrieved from a study of shared clonotypes between healthy human individuals. Clones were sequenced by immunoSEQ multiplex PCR, and TCRdb holds only the in-frame ones, with some missing. The data contain over 1.5 million clones, 95% to 99% of them singletons. V was pared by 1 base and J by 1 base, with 14 bases between. The germline V gene has CDR1 MDHEN and CDR2 SYDVKM. The CDR3 contains 17 residues. V gene TRBV28 combines with J gene TRBJ1-5, with D perhaps TRBD1 (5 bases). This receptor was taken from a man under 40 in good health. The sequencing sample was made of naive CD4+ T cells sorted from blood. Subset indicated: CD45RA+ positively selected. CDR3 sequence: CASSLFGGSGSNQPQHF. Written as DNA, the CDR3 is TGTGCCAGCAGTTTATTCGGGGGGAGTGGCAGCAATCAGCCCCAGCATTTT.